Described below is a single T cell receptor beta chain sequence and its context. The antigen is undetermined. The sample belongs to a study of OX40 agonist ivuxolimab in advanced cancers. Overall study results and limits: There was clonal expansion of CD4+ and CD8+ blood T cells by week 6 at 0.1 to 3.0 mg/kg.

Method: immunoSEQ multiplex PCR; TCRdb's copy keeps in-frame clones and lacks some. The data show 30,000 to 45,000 clones, with about 81% seen just once and around a fifth held by the top ten. Trimming left V 7 bases short and J 0 bases short, with 9 bases between. Germline V gives CDR1 SNHLY, CDR2 FYNNEI. The CDR3 contains 13 residues. The sequencing used CD4+ or CD8+ T cells sorted from blood, collected in a trial of the OX40 agonist ivuxolimab. The chain carries TRBV2 and TRBJ1-1; no firm D call. The receptor was isolated from an adult with an advanced solid tumor such as melanoma, head and neck, liver or kidney cancer. The CDR3 region is CASNPSMNTEAFF. DNA for the CDR3: TGTGCCAGCAACCCCTCGATGAACACTGAAGCTTTCTTT.